This entry lists 3 T cell receptor beta chains sequenced from one sample in a study of shared clonotypes between healthy human individuals. Here immunoSEQ multiplex PCR was the method, and the copy in TCRdb shows in-frame clones only, minus some. The data hold roughly 450,000 clones, with 79% observed a single time. The material sequenced was PBMCs. These receptors all come from a woman aged 40-49 years in good health. Some clones in this sample may be carry-over from other donors' samples.

This CDR3 reads CATRGTGGLRVDEQYF. The CDR3 bases are TGTGCCACCAGGGGGACAGGGGGCCTTCGCGTCGACGAGCAGTACTTC. The V call is TRBV15, the J call TRBJ2-7; TRBD1 matches at 12 bases. The CDR3 contains 16 residues. CDR1 LNHNV and CDR2 YYDKDF come from the germline V gene (reference sequence). J was trimmed by 5 bases and V by 6 bases; bases with no gene match: 11.

V usage is TRBV5-4 and J usage is TRBJ1-6, with D perhaps matching TRBD1 (6 bases). In germline, CDR1 is SGHNT, CDR2 YYREEE (reference sequence). V was shortened by 3 bases and J by 10 bases, with 17 bases between the two germline ends. The CDR3 sequence is 15 residues long. CDR3 sequence (DNA): TGTGCCAGCAGCTCGGACAGAGGGGTAGGGTCACCCCTCCACTTT. It specifies CASSSDRGVGSPLHF.

This clone was found a few times. The genes are TRBV5-6 and TRBJ2-5; D not certain. The CDR3 loop spans 12 amino acids. Germline CDR1 reads SGHDT; CDR2 reads YYEEEE. The V and J ends lost 2 bases and 5 bases respectively, with 7 bases between them. In DNA form, the CDR3 reads TGTGCCAGCAGCTTTTTCCGGGAGACCCAGTACTTC. This gives the protein CASSFFRETQYF.